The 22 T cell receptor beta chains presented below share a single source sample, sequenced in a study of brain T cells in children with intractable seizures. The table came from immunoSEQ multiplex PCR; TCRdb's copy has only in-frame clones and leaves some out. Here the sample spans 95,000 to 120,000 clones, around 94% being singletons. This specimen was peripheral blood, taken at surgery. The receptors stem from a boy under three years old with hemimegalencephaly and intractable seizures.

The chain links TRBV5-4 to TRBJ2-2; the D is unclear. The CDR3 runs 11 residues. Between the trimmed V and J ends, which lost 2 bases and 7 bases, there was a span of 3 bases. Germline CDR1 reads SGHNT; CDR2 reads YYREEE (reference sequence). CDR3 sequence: CASSFSGELFF. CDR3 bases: TGTGCCAGCAGCTTCAGCGGGGAGCTGTTTTTT.

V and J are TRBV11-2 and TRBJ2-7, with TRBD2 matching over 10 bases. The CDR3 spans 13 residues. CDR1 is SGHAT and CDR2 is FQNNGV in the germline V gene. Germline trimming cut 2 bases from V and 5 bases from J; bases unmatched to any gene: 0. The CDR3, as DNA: TGTGCCAGCAGCTTACTAGCGGGAGACGAGCAGTACTTC. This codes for CASSLLAGDEQYF.

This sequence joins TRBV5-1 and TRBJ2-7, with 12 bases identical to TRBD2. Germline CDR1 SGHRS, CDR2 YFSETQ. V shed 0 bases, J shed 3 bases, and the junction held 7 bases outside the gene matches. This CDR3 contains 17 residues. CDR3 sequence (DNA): TGCGCCAGCAGCTTGGTAACTAGCGGGAGGTTTAACTACGAGCAGTACTTC. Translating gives CASSLVTSGRFNYEQYF.

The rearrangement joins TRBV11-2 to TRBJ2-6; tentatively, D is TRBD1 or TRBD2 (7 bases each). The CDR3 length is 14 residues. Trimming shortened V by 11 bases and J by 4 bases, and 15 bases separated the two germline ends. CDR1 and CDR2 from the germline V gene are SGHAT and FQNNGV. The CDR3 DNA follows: TGTGCCTCCAGGGGGAGGGAAGGGGCCAACGTCCTGACTTTC. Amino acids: CASRGREGANVLTF.

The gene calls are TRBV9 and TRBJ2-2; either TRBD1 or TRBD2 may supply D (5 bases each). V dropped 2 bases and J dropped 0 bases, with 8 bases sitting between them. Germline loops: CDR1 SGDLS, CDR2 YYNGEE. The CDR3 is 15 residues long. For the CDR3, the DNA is TGTGCCAGCAGCGTTGGGGGATCGAACACCGGGGAGCTGTTTTTT. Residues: CASSVGGSNTGELFF.

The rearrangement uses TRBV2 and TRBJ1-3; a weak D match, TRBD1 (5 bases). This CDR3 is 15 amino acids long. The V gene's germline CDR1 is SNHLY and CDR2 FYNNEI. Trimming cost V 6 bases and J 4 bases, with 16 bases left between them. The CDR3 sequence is CASRPVGGVGNTIYF. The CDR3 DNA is TGTGCCAGCAGACCGGTCGGGGGGGTCGGAAACACCATATATTTT. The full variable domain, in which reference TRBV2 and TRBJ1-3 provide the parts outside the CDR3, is EPEVTQTPSHQVTQMGQEVILRCVPISNHLYFYWYRQILGQKVEFLVSFYNNEISEKSEIFDDQFSVERPDGSNFTLKIRSTKLEDSAMYFCASRPVGGVGNTIYFGEGSWLTVV.

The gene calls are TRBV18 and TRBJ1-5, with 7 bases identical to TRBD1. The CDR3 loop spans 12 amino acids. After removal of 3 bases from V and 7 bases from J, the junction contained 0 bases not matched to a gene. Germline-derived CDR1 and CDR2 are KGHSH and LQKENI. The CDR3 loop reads CASSPTGQPQHF. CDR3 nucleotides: TGTGCCAGCTCACCGACAGGGCAGCCCCAGCATTTT.

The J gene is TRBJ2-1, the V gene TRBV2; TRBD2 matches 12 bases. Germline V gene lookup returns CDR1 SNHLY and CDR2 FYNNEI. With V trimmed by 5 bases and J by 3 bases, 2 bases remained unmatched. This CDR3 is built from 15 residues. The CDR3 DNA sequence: TGTGCCAGCAGTTGGACTAGCGGGATCTACAATGAGCAGTTCTTC. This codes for CASSWTSGIYNEQFF.

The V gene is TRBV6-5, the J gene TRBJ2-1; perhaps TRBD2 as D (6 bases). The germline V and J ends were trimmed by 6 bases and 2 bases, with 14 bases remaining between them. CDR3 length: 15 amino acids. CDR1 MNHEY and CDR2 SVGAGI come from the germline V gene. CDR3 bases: TGTGCCAGCAGCCCAGCGGGCCAGACCTACAATGAGCAGTTCTTC. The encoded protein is CASSPAGQTYNEQFF.

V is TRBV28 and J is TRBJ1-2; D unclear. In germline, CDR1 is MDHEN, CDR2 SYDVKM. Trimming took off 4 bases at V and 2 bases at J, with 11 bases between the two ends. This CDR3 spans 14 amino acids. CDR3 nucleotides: TGTGCCAGCAGTTCCCCGGGTCAGAACTATGGCTACACCTTC. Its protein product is CASSSPGQNYGYTF.

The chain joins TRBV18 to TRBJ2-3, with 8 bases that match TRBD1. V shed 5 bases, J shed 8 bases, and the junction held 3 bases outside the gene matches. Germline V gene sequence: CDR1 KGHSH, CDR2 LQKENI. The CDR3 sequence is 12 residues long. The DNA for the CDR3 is TGTGCCAGCTCAGCCGGACAGGGTACGCAGTATTTT. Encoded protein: CASSAGQGTQYF.

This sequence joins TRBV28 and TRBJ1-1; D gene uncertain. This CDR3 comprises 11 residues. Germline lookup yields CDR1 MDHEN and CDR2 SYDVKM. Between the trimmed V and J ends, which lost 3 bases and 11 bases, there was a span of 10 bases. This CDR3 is CASSFPQGAFF. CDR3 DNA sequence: TGTGCCAGCAGTTTCCCCCAAGGGGCTTTCTTT.

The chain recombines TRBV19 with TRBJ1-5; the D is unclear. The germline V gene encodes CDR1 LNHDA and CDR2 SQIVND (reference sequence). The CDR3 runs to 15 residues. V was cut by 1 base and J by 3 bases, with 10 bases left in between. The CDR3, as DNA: TGTGCCAGTAGTATAGTCGGGGAGGCCAATCAGCCCCAGCATTTT. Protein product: CASSIVGEANQPQHF.

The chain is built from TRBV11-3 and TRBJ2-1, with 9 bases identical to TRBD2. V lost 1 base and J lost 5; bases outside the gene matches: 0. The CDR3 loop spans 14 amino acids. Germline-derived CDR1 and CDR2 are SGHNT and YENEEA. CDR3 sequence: CASSLGLADNEQFF. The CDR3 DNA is TGTGCCAGCAGCTTAGGACTAGCGGACAATGAGCAGTTCTTC.

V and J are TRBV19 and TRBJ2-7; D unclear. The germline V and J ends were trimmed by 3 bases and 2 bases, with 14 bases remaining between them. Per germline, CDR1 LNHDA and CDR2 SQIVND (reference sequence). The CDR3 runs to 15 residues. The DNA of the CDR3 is TGTGCCAGTAGTATTCAGCTTTTTCTGACCTACGAGCAGTACTTC. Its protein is CASSIQLFLTYEQYF. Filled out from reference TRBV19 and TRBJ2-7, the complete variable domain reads DGGITQSPKYLFRKEGQNVTLSCEQNLNHDAMYWYRQDPGQGLRLIYYSQIVNDFQKGDIAEGYSVSREKKESFPLTVTSAQKNPTAFYLCASSIQLFLTYEQYFGPGTRLTVT.

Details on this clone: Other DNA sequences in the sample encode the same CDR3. This CDR3 is CASSLGRETQYF. The DNA for the CDR3 is TGTGCCAGCAGCTTGGGGCGGGAGACCCAGTACTTC. This chain joins TRBV11-2 and TRBJ2-5; a weak D match, TRBD1 (5 bases). This CDR3 region has 12 residues. Trimming shortened V by 3 bases and J by 5 bases, and 7 bases separated the two germline ends. Germline assignment: CDR1 SGHAT and CDR2 FQNNGV. The full variable domain, rest sourced from reference TRBV11-2 and TRBJ2-5, is EAGVAQSPRYKIIEKRQSVAFWCNPISGHATLYWYQQILGQGPKLLIQFQNNGVVDDSQLPKDRFSAERLKGVDSTLKIQPAKLEDSAVYLCASSLGRETQYFGPGTRLLVL.

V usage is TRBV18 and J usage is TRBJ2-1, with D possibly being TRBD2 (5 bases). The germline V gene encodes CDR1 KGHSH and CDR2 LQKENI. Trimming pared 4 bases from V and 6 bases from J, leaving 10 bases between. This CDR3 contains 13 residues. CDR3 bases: TGTGCCAGCTCACTTTCCGGGATCAATGAGCAGTTCTTC. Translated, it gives CASSLSGINEQFF.

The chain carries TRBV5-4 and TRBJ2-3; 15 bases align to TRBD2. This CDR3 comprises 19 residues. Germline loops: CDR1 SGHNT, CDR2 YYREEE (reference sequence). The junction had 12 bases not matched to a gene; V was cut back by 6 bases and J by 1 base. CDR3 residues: CASTRYPGLAGGGTDTQYF. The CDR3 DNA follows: TGTGCCAGCACCCGATACCCGGGACTAGCGGGAGGAGGCACAGATACGCAGTATTTT.

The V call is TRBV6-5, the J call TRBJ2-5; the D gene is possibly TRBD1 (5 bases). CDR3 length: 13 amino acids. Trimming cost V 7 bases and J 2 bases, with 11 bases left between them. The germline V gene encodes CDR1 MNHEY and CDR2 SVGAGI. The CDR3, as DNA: TGTGCCAGCACCGACAGACTTCAAGAGACCCAGTACTTC. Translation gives CASTDRLQETQYF.

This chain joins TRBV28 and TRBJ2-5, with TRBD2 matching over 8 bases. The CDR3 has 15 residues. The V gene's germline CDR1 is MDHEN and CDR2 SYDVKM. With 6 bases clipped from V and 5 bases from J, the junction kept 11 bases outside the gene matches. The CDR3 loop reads CASSTLGLAGETQYF. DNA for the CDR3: TGTGCCAGCAGCACCCTTGGACTAGCAGGGGAGACCCAGTACTTC.

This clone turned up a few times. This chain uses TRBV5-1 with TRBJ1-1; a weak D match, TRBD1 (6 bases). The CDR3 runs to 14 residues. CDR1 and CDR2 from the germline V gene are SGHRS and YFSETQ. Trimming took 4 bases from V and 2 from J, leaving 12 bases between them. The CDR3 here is CASSRQTGNTEAFF. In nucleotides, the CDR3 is TGCGCCAGCAGCCGCCAGACAGGCAACACTGAAGCTTTCTTT.

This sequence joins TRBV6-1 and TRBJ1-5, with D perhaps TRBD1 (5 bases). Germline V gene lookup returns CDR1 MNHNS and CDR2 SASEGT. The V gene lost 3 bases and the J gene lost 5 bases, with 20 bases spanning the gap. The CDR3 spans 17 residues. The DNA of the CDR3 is TGTGCCAGCAGTGATTTGAAAGGGTTGGGGCCCGATCAGCCCCAGCATTTT. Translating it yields CASSDLKGLGPDQPQHF.